This is a list of T cell receptor beta chains from one sample in a study of T cell responses to AZD1222 COVID-19 vaccine. The table came from immunoSEQ multiplex PCR; TCRdb's copy has only in-frame clones and leaves some out. The profile shows approximately 150,000 clones, approximately 90% of them singletons. This specimen consisted of peripheral blood, obtained on day 0 of AZD1222 vaccination. The origin of the receptors is an adult in good health. Both conserved end residues are part of each CDR3. D genes are given only for firm matches. Size values are once, few and many counts, or a class for expanded clones, and some rows have none.

TRBV19	TRBJ1-2	-	-	TGTGCCAGTAGTATCCGCCAGGGAGGTATCGCATATGGCTACACCTTC	CASSIRQGGIAYGYTF
TRBV3-1/TRBV3-2	TRBJ2-7	TRBD2	-	TGTGCCAGCAGCCAAGAAACCCCCTCCGGGACTAGTAGTCACGAGCAGTACTTC	CASSQETPSGTSSHEQYF
TRBV2	TRBJ1-1	TRBD1	-	TGTGCCAGCAGGACAGGGGCGGGTTTGAACACTGAAGCTTTCTTT	CASRTGAGLNTEAFF
TRBV30	TRBJ1-2	-	-	TGTGCCTGGGCCCCGACTACGCCCAACTATGGCTACACCTTC	CAWAPTTPNYGYTF
TRBV6-5	TRBJ2-3	-	-	TGTGCCAGCAGTTACTCTAGCGGAGGTTCATGGGATACGCAGTATTTT	CASSYSSGGSWDTQYF
TRBV6-5	TRBJ1-1	TRBD1	-	TGTGCCAGCAGTTACTCATTTGGACAGGAGAACGCTGAAGCTTTCTTT	CASSYSFGQENAEAFF
TRBV11-3	TRBJ2-3	-	-	TGTGCCAGCAGCTTAGACGGCCCTTCGACCCCCACAGATACGCAGTATTTT	CASSLDGPSTPTDTQYF
TRBV5-1	TRBJ2-7	TRBD1	-	TGCGCCAGCAGCTTGGAGGGGACAGGGGATTACGAGCAGTACTTC	CASSLEGTGDYEQYF
TRBV2	TRBJ2-5	TRBD1	-	TGTGCCAGCAGTCTTGGGACAGGTGGAGAGACCCAGTACTTC	CASSLGTGGETQYF
TRBV11-2	TRBJ1-5	-	-	TGTGCCAGCAGCTTAGAGCAGGGGCCCAATCAGCCCCAGCATTTT	CASSLEQGPNQPQHF
TRBV19	TRBJ2-7	-	-	TGTGCCAGTAGTATACGTTCCGGGAGAGGCGACGAGCAGTACTTC	CASSIRSGRGDEQYF
TRBV15	TRBJ1-5	-	-	TGTGCCACCAGCAGAGATAAGGGGGGCAATCAGCCCCAGCATTTT	CATSRDKGGNQPQHF
TRBV2	TRBJ2-1	-	-	TGTGCCAGCAGTGTGGGGATACAGGAAAATGAGCAGTTCTTC	CASSVGIQENEQFF
TRBV2	TRBJ1-4	-	-	TGTGCCAGCAGTGAAGTGCGGGCAGGACATAATGAAAAACTGTTTTTT	CASSEVRAGHNEKLFF
TRBV5-4	TRBJ2-1	TRBD2	-	TGTGCCAGCAGCTTGTTCCTAGCGGGAGATGGGACCTACAATGAGCAGTTCTTC	CASSLFLAGDGTYNEQFF
TRBV14	TRBJ1-1	-	-	TGTGCCAGCAGCCCGGGGATGAACACTGAAGCTTTCTTT	CASSPGMNTEAFF
TRBV19	TRBJ1-4	TRBD1	few	TGTGCCAGTAATGGACAGGGGAATGAAAAACTGTTTTTT	CASNGQGNEKLFF
TRBV7-9	TRBJ2-1	TRBD2	-	TGTGCCAGCAGCGTTAGCGGGAACAGGGAACATGAGCAGTTCTTC	CASSVSGNREHEQFF
TRBV7-9	TRBJ1-2	-	-	TGTGCCAGCAGCCCTAGCGTGTCCTATGGCTACACCTTC	CASSPSVSYGYTF
TRBV6-1	TRBJ2-3	-	-	TGTGCCAGCAGTGAAGTAAAGGTGACAGATACGCAGTATTTT	CASSEVKVTDTQYF